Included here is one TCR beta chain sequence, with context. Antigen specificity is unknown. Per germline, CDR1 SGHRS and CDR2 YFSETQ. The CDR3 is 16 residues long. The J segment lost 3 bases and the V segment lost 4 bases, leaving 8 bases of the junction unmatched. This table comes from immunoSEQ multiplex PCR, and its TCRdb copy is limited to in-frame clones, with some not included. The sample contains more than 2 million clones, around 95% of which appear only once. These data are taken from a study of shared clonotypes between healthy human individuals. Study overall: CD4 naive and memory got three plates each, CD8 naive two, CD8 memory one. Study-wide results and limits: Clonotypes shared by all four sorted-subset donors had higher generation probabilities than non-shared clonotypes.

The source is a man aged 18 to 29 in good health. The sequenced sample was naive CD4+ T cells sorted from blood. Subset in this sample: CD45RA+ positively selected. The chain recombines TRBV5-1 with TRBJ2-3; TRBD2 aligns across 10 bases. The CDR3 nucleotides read TGCGCCAGCAGCCTAAGGACTAGCGGTTCGACAGATACGCAGTATTTT. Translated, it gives CASSLRTSGSTDTQYF.